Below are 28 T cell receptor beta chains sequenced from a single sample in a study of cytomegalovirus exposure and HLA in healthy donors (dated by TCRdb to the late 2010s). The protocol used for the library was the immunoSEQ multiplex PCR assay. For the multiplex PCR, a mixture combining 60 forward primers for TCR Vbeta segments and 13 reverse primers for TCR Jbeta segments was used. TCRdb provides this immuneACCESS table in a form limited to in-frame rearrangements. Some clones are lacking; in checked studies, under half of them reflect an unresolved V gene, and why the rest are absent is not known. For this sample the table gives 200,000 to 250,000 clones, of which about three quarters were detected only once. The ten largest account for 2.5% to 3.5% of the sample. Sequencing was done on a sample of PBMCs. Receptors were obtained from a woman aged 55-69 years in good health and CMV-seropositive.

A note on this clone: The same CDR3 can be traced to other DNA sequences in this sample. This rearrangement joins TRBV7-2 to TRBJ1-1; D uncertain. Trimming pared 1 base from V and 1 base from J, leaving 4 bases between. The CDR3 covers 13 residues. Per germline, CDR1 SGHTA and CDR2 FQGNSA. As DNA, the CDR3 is TGTGCCAGCAGCTTAGGGCAGAACACTGAAGCTTTCTTT. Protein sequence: CASSLGQNTEAFF. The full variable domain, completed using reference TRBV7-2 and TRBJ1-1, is GAGVSQSPSNKVTEKGKDVELRCDPISGHTALYWYRQSLGQGLEFLIYFQGNSAPDKSGLPSDRFSAERTGGSVSTLTIQRTQQEDSAVYLCASSLGQNTEAFFGQGTRLTVV.

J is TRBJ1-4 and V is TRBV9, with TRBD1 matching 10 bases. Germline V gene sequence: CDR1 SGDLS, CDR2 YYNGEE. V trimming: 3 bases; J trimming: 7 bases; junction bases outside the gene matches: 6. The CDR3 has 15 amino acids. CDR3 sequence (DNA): TGTGCCAGCAGCGGCCGACAGGGGGCGGTTGAAAAACTGTTTTTT. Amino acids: CASSGRQGAVEKLFF.

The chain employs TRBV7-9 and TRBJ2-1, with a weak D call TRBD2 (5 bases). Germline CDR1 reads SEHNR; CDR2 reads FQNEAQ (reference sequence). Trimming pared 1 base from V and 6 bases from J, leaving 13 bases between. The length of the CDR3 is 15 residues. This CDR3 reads CASSLGRTPGNEQFF. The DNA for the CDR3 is TGTGCCAGCAGCTTAGGCCGGACTCCGGGCAATGAGCAGTTCTTC.

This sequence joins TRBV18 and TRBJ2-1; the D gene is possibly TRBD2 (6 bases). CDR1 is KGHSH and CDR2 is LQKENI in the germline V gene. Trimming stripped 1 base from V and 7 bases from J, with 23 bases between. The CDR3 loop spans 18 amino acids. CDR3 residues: CASSPRTSSLGFRNEQFF. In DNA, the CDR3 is TGTGCCAGCTCACCACGAACTAGCTCCCTAGGATTTCGGAATGAGCAGTTCTTC.

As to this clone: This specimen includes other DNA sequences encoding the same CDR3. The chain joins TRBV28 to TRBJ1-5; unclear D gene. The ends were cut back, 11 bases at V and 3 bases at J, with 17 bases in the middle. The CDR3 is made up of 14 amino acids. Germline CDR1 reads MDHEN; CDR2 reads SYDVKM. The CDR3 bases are TGTGCCGGGAGGTCCCGGAGAGACAATCAGCCCCAGCATTTT. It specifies CAGRSRRDNQPQHF. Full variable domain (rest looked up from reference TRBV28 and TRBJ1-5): DVKVTQSSRYLVKRTGEKVFLECVQDMDHENMFWYRQDPGLGLRLIYFSYDVKMKEKGDIPEGYSVSREKKERFSLILESASTNQTSMYLCAGRSRRDNQPQHFGDGTRLSIL.

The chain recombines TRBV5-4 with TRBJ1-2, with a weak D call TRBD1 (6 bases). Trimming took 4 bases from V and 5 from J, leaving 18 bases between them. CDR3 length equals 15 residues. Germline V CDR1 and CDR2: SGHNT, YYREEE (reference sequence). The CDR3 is CASSQGTLSEYGYTF. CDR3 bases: TGTGCCAGCAGCCAGGGGACATTATCCGAGTATGGCTACACCTTC.

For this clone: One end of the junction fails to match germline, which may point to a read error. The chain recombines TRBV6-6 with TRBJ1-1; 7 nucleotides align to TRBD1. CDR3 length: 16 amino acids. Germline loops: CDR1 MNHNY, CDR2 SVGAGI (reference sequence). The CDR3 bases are TGTGCCAGCAGTTTTCCCGGGACAGCTATGAACTCTGAAGCTTTCTTT. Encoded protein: CASSFPGTAMNSEAFF.

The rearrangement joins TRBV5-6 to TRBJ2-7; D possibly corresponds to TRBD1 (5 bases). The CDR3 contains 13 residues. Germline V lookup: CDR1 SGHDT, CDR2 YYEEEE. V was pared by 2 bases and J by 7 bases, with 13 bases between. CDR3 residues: CASSFKGRDEQYF. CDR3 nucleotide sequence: TGTGCCAGCAGCTTTAAGGGCAGGGATGAGCAGTACTTC. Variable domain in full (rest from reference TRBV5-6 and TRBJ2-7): DAGVTQSPTHLIKTRGQQVTLRCSPKSGHDTVSWYQQALGQGPQFIFQYYEEEERQRGNFPDRFSGHQFPNYSSELNVNALLLGDSALYLCASSFKGRDEQYFGPGTRLTVT.

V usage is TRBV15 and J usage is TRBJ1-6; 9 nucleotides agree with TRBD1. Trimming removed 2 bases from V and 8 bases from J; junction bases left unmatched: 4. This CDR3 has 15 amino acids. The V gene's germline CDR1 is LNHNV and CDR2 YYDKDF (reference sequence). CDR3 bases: TGTGCCACCAGCAGACGACAGGGGGTGGATTCACCCCTCCACTTT. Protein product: CATSRRQGVDSPLHF.

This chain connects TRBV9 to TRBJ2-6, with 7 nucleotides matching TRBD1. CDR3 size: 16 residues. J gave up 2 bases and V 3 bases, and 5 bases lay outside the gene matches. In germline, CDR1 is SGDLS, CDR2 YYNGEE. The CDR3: CASSGQGGAGANVLTF. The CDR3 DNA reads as TGTGCCAGCAGCGGACAAGGGGGCGCTGGGGCCAACGTCCTGACTTTC. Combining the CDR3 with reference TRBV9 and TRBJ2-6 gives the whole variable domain DSGVTQTPKHLITATGQRVTLRCSPRSGDLSVYWYQQSLDQGLQFLIQYYNGEERAKGNILERFSAQQFPDLHSELNLSSLELGDSALYFCASSGQGGAGANVLTFGAGSRLTVL.

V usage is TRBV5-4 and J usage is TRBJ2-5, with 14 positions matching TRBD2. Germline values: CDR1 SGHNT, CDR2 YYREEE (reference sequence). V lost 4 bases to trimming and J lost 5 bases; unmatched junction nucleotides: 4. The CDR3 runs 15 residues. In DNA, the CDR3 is TGTGCCAGCAGCCGCGGGACTAGCGGGAGTGAGACCCAGTACTTC. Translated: CASSRGTSGSETQYF.

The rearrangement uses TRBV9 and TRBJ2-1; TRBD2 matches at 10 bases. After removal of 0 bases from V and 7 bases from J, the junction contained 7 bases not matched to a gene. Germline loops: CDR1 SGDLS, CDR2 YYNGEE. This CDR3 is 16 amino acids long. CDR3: CASSVVPSGSTNEQFF. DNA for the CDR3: TGTGCCAGCAGCGTAGTCCCTAGCGGGAGTACTAATGAGCAGTTCTTC.

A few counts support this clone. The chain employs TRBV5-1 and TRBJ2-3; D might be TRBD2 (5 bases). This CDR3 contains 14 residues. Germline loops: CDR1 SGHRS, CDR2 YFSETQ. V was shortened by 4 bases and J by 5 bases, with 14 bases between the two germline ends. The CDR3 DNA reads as TGCGCCAGCAGCCCCGGACTCCTGCGAGATACGCAGTATTTT. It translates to CASSPGLLRDTQYF.

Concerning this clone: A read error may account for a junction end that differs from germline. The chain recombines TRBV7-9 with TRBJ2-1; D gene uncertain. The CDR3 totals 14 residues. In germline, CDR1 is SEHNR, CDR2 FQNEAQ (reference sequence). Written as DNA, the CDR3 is TGTTCCAGCAGCTTACCAGGCTCCTACAATGAGCAGTTCTTC. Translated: CSSSLPGSYNEQFF.

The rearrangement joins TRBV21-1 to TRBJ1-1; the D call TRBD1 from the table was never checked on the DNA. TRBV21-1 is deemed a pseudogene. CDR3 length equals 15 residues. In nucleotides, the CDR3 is TGTGCCAGCAGCAACATACAGGGACTGAACACTGAAGCTTTCTTT. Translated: CASSNIQGLNTEAFF.

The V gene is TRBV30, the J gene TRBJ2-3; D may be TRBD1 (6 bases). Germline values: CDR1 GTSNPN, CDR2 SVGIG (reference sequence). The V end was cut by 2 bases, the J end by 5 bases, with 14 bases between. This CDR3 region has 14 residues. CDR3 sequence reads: CAWSLGQTQDTQYF. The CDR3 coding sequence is TGTGCCTGGAGTCTAGGACAGACTCAAGATACGCAGTATTTT.

The CDR3 is CASRVGLAESTDTQYF. The DNA for the CDR3 is TGTGCCAGCAGAGTCGGACTAGCGGAAAGCACAGATACGCAGTATTTT. The rearrangement joins TRBV2 to TRBJ2-3, with 10 bases identical to TRBD2. This CDR3 is built from 16 residues. CDR1 is SNHLY and CDR2 is FYNNEI in the germline V gene. V trimming: 6 bases; J trimming: 0 bases; junction bases outside the gene matches: 6.

The CDR3 protein is CASSQDLRTDYEQYF. The CDR3 nucleotides read TGTGCCAGCAGCCAAGATTTACGGACAGATTACGAGCAGTACTTC. The chain couples TRBV4-2 to TRBJ2-7; a possible D gene is TRBD1 (6 bases). Germline V gives CDR1 LGHNA, CDR2 YNFKEQ. Trimming pared 0 bases from V and 4 bases from J, leaving 13 bases between. The CDR3 consists of 15 residues.

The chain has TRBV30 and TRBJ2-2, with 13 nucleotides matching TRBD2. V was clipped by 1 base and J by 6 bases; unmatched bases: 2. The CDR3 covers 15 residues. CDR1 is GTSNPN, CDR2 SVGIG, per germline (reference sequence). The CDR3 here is CAWSELAGGSGELFF. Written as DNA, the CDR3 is TGTGCCTGGAGTGAACTAGCGGGGGGGTCCGGGGAGCTGTTTTTT.

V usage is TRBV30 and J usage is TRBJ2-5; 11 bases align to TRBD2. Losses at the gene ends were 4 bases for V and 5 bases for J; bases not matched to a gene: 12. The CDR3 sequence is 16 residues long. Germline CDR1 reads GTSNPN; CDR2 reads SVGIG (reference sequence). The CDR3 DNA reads TGTGCCTGGACTCCCGGTAGCGGGGGGGCCAGGGAGACCCAGTACTTC. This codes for CAWTPGSGGARETQYF.

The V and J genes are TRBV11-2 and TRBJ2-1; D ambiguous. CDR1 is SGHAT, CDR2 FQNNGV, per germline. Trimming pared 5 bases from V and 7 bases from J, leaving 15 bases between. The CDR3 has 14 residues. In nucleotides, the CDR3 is TGTGCCAGCAGCCATGACTCCGCGGTAAATGAGCAGTTCTTC. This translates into CASSHDSAVNEQFF. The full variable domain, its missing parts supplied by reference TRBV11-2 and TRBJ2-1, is EAGVAQSPRYKIIEKRQSVAFWCNPISGHATLYWYQQILGQGPKLLIQFQNNGVVDDSQLPKDRFSAERLKGVDSTLKIQPAKLEDSAVYLCASSHDSAVNEQFFGPGTRLTVL.

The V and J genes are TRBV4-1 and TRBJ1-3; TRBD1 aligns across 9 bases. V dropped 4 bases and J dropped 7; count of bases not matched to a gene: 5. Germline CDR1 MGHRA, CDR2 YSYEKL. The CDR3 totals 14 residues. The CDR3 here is CASSLGTGLNTIYF. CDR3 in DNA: TGCGCCAGCAGCCTCGGGACAGGGCTGAACACCATATATTTT.

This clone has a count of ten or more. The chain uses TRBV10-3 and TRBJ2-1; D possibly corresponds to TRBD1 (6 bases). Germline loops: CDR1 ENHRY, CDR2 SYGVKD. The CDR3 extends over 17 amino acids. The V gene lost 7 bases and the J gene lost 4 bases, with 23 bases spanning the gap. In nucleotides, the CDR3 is TGTGCCATCAACCAAAACAGGGAAAAGAATTCATACAATGAGCAGTTCTTC. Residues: CAINQNREKNSYNEQFF.

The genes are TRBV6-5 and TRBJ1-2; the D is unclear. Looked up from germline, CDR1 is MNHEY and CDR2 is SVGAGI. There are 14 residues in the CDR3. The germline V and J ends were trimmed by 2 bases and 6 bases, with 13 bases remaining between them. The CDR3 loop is CASSYHPVLNGYTF. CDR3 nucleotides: TGTGCCAGCAGTTACCACCCGGTCCTTAATGGCTACACCTTC.

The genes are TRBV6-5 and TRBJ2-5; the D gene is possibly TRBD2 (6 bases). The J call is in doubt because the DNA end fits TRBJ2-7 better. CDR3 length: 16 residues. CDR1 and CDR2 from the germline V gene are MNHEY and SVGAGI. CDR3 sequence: CASSSHGTGRAYEQYF. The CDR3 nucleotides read TGTGCCAGCAGTTCACACGGGACTGGGAGAGCCTACGAGCAGTACTTC.

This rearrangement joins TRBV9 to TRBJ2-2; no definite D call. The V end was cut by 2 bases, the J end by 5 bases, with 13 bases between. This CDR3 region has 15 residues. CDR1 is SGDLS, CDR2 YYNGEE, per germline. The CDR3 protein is CASSVGRGRTGELFF. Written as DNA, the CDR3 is TGTGCCAGCAGCGTTGGTAGAGGTCGGACCGGGGAGCTGTTTTTT.

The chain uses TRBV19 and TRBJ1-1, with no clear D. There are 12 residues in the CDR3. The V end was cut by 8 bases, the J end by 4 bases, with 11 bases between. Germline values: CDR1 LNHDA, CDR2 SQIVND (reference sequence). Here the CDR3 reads CASPPPFTEAFF. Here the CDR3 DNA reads TGTGCCAGTCCCCCCCCCTTCACTGAAGCTTTCTTT.

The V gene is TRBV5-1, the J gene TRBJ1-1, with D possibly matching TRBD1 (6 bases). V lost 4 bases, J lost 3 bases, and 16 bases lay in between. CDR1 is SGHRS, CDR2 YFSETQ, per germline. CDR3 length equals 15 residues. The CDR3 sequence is CASSDLRGSDTEAFF. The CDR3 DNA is TGCGCCAGCAGCGACCTCAGGGGTTCGGACACTGAAGCTTTCTTT.